The present TCR beta chain was sequenced within a study of memory CD4+ T cells and cytomegalovirus serostatus. The study's findings and limits: Each of some 67 CMV-associated TCRbeta sequences occurred in one to five individuals.

Germline V gene sequence: CDR1 MGHDK, CDR2 SYGVNS. The ends were cut back, 7 bases at V and 0 bases at J, with 12 bases in the middle. The CDR3 spans 14 residues. In the study's own analysis: Out-of-frame sequences were removed, leaving a few million distinct TCRbeta sequences. Profiled with immunoSEQ multiplex PCR; TCRdb holds only in-frame clones, not every one. V, J and clone size reflect that table, while D and trimming were determined from the DNA. Of about 62,000 clones in the sample, about 80% were seen once. Single viable CD3+CD4+CD8-CD45RO+ cells were sorted as the memory CD4+ T cells. Positive selection with CD4 microbeads enriched total CD4+ T cells. Regarding this clone: Its antigen is as yet unknown.

This receptor was obtained from an adult in good health and CMV-seropositive. The source material was memory CD4+ T cells from blood. The chain joins TRBV25-1 to TRBJ2-5; perhaps TRBD1 as D (6 bases). The CDR3 nucleotides read TGTGCCAGCACCGGACAGCTGTACCAAGAGACCCAGTACTTC. This gives the protein CASTGQLYQETQYF.